This passage covers 9 T cell receptor beta chains from one sample sequenced in a study of CD8 T cells in ankylosing spondylitis. In TCRdb, the 5' RACE reads were re-called with MiXCR into one record per CDR3 protein. This sample has a few hundred thousand distinct CDR3 sequences, with roughly a tenth found just once. The source material was blood, either unsorted or a sorted T cell fraction (not recorded which). These receptors were taken from a male donor with ankylosing spondylitis or in good health (not recorded which).

This clonotype was observed many times. The V call is TRBV5-1, the J call TRBJ2-2, with 7 bases aligning to TRBD1. The ends lost 0 bases at V and 7 bases at J; junction bases unmatched: 3. Germline V CDR1 and CDR2: SGHRS, YFSETQ. This CDR3 is built from 14 residues. DNA for the CDR3: TGCGCCAGCAGCTTGGACAGGGGTCGCGGGGAGCTGTTTTTT. This translates into CASSLDRGRGELFF.

At least ten counts were recorded for this clonotype. The chain has TRBV12-3 or TRBV12-4 and TRBJ2-5; 14 bases agree with TRBD2. There are 16 residues in the CDR3. V was pared by 4 bases and J by 4 bases, with 5 bases of the junction left unmatched. CDR3 sequence (DNA): TGTGCCAGCAGTTCCACGGGACTAGCGGGGGTAGAGACCCAGTACTTC. It translates to CASSSTGLAGVETQYF.

This clonotype was detected only a few times. V gene TRBV29-1 combines with J gene TRBJ2-4, with D unclear. The germline V gene has CDR1 SQVTM and CDR2 ANQGSEA. The V and J ends lost 3 bases and 9 bases respectively, with 6 bases between them. CDR3 length: 10 amino acids. The DNA for the CDR3 is TGCAGCGTTGATTCGGGCATTCAGTACTTC. Translated, it gives CSVDSGIQYF.

The J gene is TRBJ1-2, the V gene TRBV5-1, with D possibly being TRBD1 (6 bases). The germline CDR1 and CDR2 sequences are SGHRS and YFSETQ. Between the trimmed V and J ends, which lost 1 base and 7 bases, there was a span of 11 bases. CDR3 length: 13 amino acids. CDR3 protein: CASSLMGASGYTF. The CDR3 bases are TGCGCCAGCAGCTTGATGGGGGCCTCTGGCTACACCTTC.

The CDR3 protein is CASSLRRGENTQYF. The CDR3 DNA follows: TGTGCCAGCAGCTTAAGGCGGGGGGAGAATACGCAGTATTTT. The chain combines TRBV7-3 with TRBJ2-3, with 8 bases aligning to TRBD2. Germline CDR1 SGHTA, CDR2 FQGTGA. Unmatched junction bases numbered 4, after V lost 1 base and J lost 7 bases. This CDR3 comprises 14 residues.

This clonotype was seen at least ten times. V is TRBV7-2 and J is TRBJ2-1; tentatively, D is TRBD2 (5 bases). The length of the CDR3 is 14 residues. Germline V gene sequence: CDR1 SGHTA, CDR2 FQGNSA. The V gene lost 5 bases and the J gene lost 5 bases, with 13 bases spanning the gap. CDR3 in DNA: TGTGCCAGCAGCATATTGGACTCTCACAATGAGCAGTTCTTC. Protein sequence: CASSILDSHNEQFF.

In its sample, this clonotype was seen many times. The gene calls are TRBV9 and TRBJ1-1; D may be TRBD1 (6 bases). Looked up from germline, CDR1 is SGDLS and CDR2 is YYNGEE. Trimming cost V 4 bases and J 4 bases, with 20 bases left between them. This CDR3 contains 16 residues. The CDR3 is CASSPRHRVEGTEAFF. The CDR3 region has the DNA TGTGCCAGCAGCCCAAGACACAGGGTGGAGGGCACTGAAGCTTTCTTT.

This clonotype showed up many times. The chain has TRBV7-8 and TRBJ2-1; D is perhaps TRBD1 or TRBD2 (5 bases each). The CDR3 totals 16 residues. The V gene's germline CDR1 is SGHVS and CDR2 FQNEAQ. The V and J ends lost 1 base and 8 bases respectively, with 18 bases between them. Here the CDR3 reads CASSLGGYSRSDEQFF. CDR3 DNA: TGTGCCAGCAGCTTAGGGGGGTACTCCCGGAGTGATGAGCAGTTCTTC. Together with reference TRBV7-8 and TRBJ2-1, the CDR3 gives the full variable domain: GAGVSQSPRYKVAKRGQDVALRCDPISGHVSLFWYQQALGQGPEFLTYFQNEAQLDKSGLPSDRFFAERPEGSVSTLKIQRTQQEDSAVYLCASSLGGYSRSDEQFFGPGTRLTVL.

This clonotype was counted ten times or more. V usage is TRBV20-1 and J usage is TRBJ2-5; D might be TRBD2 (7 bases). Deletions cut 1 base from V and 5 bases from J, with 17 bases between. The CDR3 is 15 amino acids. From germline, CDR1 is DFQATT and CDR2 SNEGSKA (reference sequence). The DNA for the CDR3 is TGCAGTGCTAGAGGGATCGGGGGGCGCGCGGAGACCCAGTACTTC. It encodes CSARGIGGRAETQYF.